The following is a T cell receptor (beta chain) sequence with its context. No antigen is known for it. The data were obtained in a study of CXCR3-negative and CXCR3-positive naive CD8 T cells. Study overall: Each library held about 1.5 +/- 0.3 million TRB reads, approximately 130 million in total.

The CDR3 is 15 residues long. CDR1 is LNHDA, CDR2 SQIVND, per germline (reference sequence). TRB cDNA was prepared as libraries by UMI-labeled 5' RACE. One entry per CDR3 protein, without DNA, is what TCRdb gives after re-calling the 5' RACE reads. The sample has some 150,000 distinct CDR3 sequences. Naive CD8+ T lymphocytes were specified as CD45RO-CCR7+CD27+CD95-. Study results and caveats: Comparably high diversity was seen in both naive subsets, and much lower diversity in memory CD8+ cells. Relative to CXCR3-negative naive cells, CXCR3-positive naive cells had more hydrophobic TRB CDR3s.

This TCR was recovered from a human donor in good health. Some clones in this sample may be carry-over from other donors' samples. The specimen sequenced was naive CXCR3+ CD8+ T cells from blood. Subset described: CD45RO-CCR7+CD27+CD95- naive CD8+ T cells expressing CXCR3 (TNR3+). The rearrangement links TRBV19 to TRBJ2-1; TCRdb's D gene call, TRBD2, goes unchecked for lack of DNA. The CDR3 spells CASSSSGSSYNEQFF.